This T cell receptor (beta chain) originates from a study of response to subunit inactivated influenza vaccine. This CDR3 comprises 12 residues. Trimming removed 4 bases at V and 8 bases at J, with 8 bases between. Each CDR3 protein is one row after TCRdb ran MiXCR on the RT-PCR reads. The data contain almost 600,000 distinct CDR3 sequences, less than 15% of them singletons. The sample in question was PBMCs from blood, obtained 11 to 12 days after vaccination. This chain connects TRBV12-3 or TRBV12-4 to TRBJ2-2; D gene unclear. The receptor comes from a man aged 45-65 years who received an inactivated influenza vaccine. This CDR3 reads CASSSKVGELFF. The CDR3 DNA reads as TGTGCCAGCAGTTCAAAGGTGGGGGAGCTGTTTTTT.